The rows below give T cell receptor beta chains drawn from one sample of a study of cytomegalovirus exposure and HLA in healthy donors. Generated by immunoSEQ multiplex PCR, the TCRdb table keeps only in-frame clones and is missing some. The profile shows some 160,000 clones, approximately 75% of them singletons. Source material: PBMCs. These receptor sequences come from a man aged 50-59 years in good health and CMV-seropositive. CDR3s include the opening cysteine and the closing phenylalanine or tryptophan. The D gene is left open where the match is weak. Size is omitted from some rows. Given values are once, few, many or a class for expanded clones.

v_call	clone_size	j_call	d_call	cdr3_aa	cdr3_nt
TRBV5-1	.	TRBJ2-5	TRBD2	CASSWGAGGQETQYF	TGCGCCAGCAGCTGGGGAGCGGGGGGCCAAGAGACCCAGTACTTC
TRBV29-1	.	TRBJ2-1	.	CSVELAYLYNEQFF	TGCAGCGTTGAGCTAGCCTACTTATACAATGAGCAGTTCTTC
TRBV5-1	.	TRBJ1-6	.	CASSLEAGEGSPLHF	TGCGCCAGCAGCTTGGAGGCAGGGGAAGGTTCACCCCTCCACTTT
TRBV7-9	.	TRBJ2-3	.	CASSFRGALGTQYF	TGTGCCAGCAGCTTCCGGGGAGCCCTGGGTACGCAGTATTTT
TRBV10-1	.	TRBJ2-3	TRBD2	CASSDYAGTSGGAGTDTQYF	TGCGCCAGCAGTGACTACGCCGGGACTAGCGGGGGGGCCGGCACAGATACGCAGTATTTT
TRBV6-6	.	TRBJ2-6	.	CASSQGFAGANVLTF	TGTGCCAGCAGTCAGGGGTTCGCTGGGGCCAACGTCCTGACTTTC
TRBV6-1	.	TRBJ2-5	.	CASSEFYRRETQYF	TGTGCCAGCAGTGAATTTTACAGAAGAGAGACCCAGTACTTC
TRBV7-2	once	TRBJ1-1	TRBD1	CASSSQQGPTEAFF	TGTGCCAGCAGCTCCCAACAGGGGCCGACTGAAGCTTTCTTT
TRBV7-8	.	TRBJ2-7	TRBD1	CASSLTGVTYEQYF	TGTGCCAGCAGCTTGACAGGGGTCACCTACGAGCAGTACTTC
TRBV5-6	.	TRBJ1-1	.	CASSLGPHILRGSVTEAFF	TGTGCCAGCAGCTTGGGACCCCATATTCTACGGGGGAGCGTCACTGAAGCTTTCTTT
TRBV14	.	TRBJ1-6	.	CASSQGRGGSPLHF	TGTGCCAGCAGCCAAGGGAGGGGAGGTTCACCCCTCCACTTT
TRBV11-3	.	TRBJ2-2	TRBD1	CASRYRGTSGELFF	TGTGCCAGCAGATACAGGGGGACGAGCGGGGAGCTGTTTTTT
TRBV4-3	.	TRBJ2-1	.	CASSQTPDSPVQQFF	TGCGCCAGCAGCCAAACCCCTGACAGCCCAGTGCAGCAGTTCTTC
TRBV4-2	.	TRBJ2-3	TRBD2	CASSPRTSGGNADTQYF	TGTGCCAGCAGCCCTCGGACTAGCGGGGGGAACGCAGATACGCAGTATTTT
TRBV6-1	few	TRBJ1-6	.	CASLTPENSPLLF	TGTGCCAGTTTAACGCCGGAGAATTCACCCCTCCTCTTT
TRBV5-4	.	TRBJ2-5	TRBD1	CASSLGGTGNQETQYF	TGTGCCAGCAGCTTGGGTGGGACAGGAAATCAAGAGACCCAGTACTTC
TRBV7-8	.	TRBJ2-1	TRBD2	CASSFQAGVYNEQFF	TGTGCCAGCAGCTTCCAAGCGGGGGTGTACAATGAGCAGTTCTTC
TRBV5-8	.	TRBJ1-2	.	CASSPEGRPPNYGYTF	TGTGCCAGCAGCCCGGAGGGCAGACCACCTAACTATGGCTACACCTTC
TRBV11-2	.	TRBJ2-3	.	CASSFMSGSSTDTQYF	TGTGCCAGCAGCTTTATGTCGGGGAGTAGCACAGATACGCAGTATTTT
TRBV6-5	.	TRBJ1-2	TRBD1	CASSSRDRAYGYTF	TGTGCCAGCAGTTCCCGTGACAGGGCGTATGGCTACACCTTC
TRBV15	.	TRBJ2-4	.	CATSRDPGSNKAKNIQYF	TGTGCCACCAGCAGAGATCCAGGATCCAACAAAGCCAAAAACATTCAGTACTTC
TRBV4-3	.	TRBJ2-2	.	CASSQSQVAGELFF	TGCGCCAGCAGCCAAAGTCAGGTGGCCGGGGAGCTGTTTTTT
TRBV12-5	.	TRBJ2-7	TRBD1	CASGLVRRTGGTYEQYF	TGTGCTAGTGGTTTGGTTAGGCGGACAGGGGGTACCTACGAGCAGTACTTC
TRBV7-9	.	TRBJ2-7	.	CASSLDPQTYEQYF	TGTGCCAGCAGCTTAGACCCCCAGACCTACGAGCAGTACTTC
TRBV5-4	.	TRBJ2-5	.	CASSMPGTAFQETQYF	TGTGCCAGCAGCATGCCCGGGACTGCCTTCCAAGAGACCCAGTACTTC
TRBV5-4	.	TRBJ2-3	TRBD2	CASSLEAGYRYF	TGTGCCAGCAGCTTGGAAGCGGGGTACCGGTATTTT
TRBV5-6	.	TRBJ2-7	.	CASREQASSYEQYF	TGTGCCAGCAGAGAGCAGGCGAGCTCCTACGAGCAGTACTTC
TRBV7-8	.	TRBJ1-6	.	CASSLRGGAGKLNSPLHF	TGTGCCAGCAGCTTAAGGGGAGGGGCAGGGAAGCTTAATTCACCCCTCCACTTT
TRBV30	.	TRBJ1-3	.	CAWNRARGNTIYF	TGTGCCTGGAACAGGGCACGGGGAAACACCATATATTTT
TRBV27	.	TRBJ2-4	TRBD2	CASGLLAGAENIQYF	TGTGCCAGTGGACTACTAGCGGGGGCCGAAAACATTCAGTACTTC
TRBV10-3	.	TRBJ1-5	.	CAISDRTASNQPQHF	TGTGCCATCAGCGATCGGACAGCTAGCAATCAGCCCCAGCATTTT
TRBV7-6	.	TRBJ2-7	.	CATAQGLSYEQYF	TGTGCCACCGCGCAGGGTTTGTCCTACGAGCAGTACTTC
TRBV2	few	TRBJ2-3	.	CASTLELVGGTDTQYF	TGTGCCAGCACCCTAGAGTTAGTAGGGGGCACAGATACGCAGTATTTT
TRBV18	.	TRBJ1-5	TRBD1	CASSRDRYSNQPQHF	TGTGCCAGCTCACGGGACAGGTATAGCAATCAGCCCCAGCATTTT
TRBV29-1	.	TRBJ1-2	TRBD1	CSVARTGQYGYTF	TGCAGCGTGGCCCGGACAGGTCAATATGGCTACACCTTC
TRBV30	.	TRBJ1-1	.	CAWREQDQGTEAFF	TGTGCCTGGAGAGAACAGGACCAAGGGACTGAAGCTTTCTTT
TRBV9	.	TRBJ1-4	TRBD1	CASSPPPGQGASGTNEKLFF	TGTGCCAGCAGCCCACCGCCGGGACAGGGGGCGTCGGGCACTAATGAAAAACTGTTTTTT
TRBV6-1	.	TRBJ2-7	TRBD1	CASTRDRVSEQYF	TGTGCCAGCACTAGGGACAGGGTGAGTGAGCAGTACTTC
TRBV6-6	.	TRBJ1-1	.	CASSYKGGDTEAFF	TGTGCCAGCAGTTACAAGGGAGGGGACACTGAAGCTTTCTTT
TRBV5-5	.	TRBJ2-1	TRBD2	CASSLGGGGAGEQFF	TGTGCCAGCAGCTTGGGAGGCGGGGGGGCCGGTGAGCAGTTCTTC
TRBV5-1	.	TRBJ1-1	TRBD1	CASREGTGGTEAFF	TGCGCCAGCAGGGAAGGGACAGGGGGAACTGAAGCTTTCTTT
TRBV11-2	few	TRBJ2-5	.	CASSLVGAQHGETQYF	TGTGCCAGCAGCTTAGTAGGGGCTCAACACGGAGAGACCCAGTACTTC
TRBV4-1	.	TRBJ1-1	TRBD1	CASSQDDRAVWAFF	TGCGCCAGCAGCCAAGATGACAGGGCGGTTTGGGCTTTCTTT
TRBV5-1	few	TRBJ2-1	TRBD2	CASSLGSGGTSSYNEQFF	TGCGCCAGCAGCTTAGGAAGCGGGGGGACGAGCTCCTACAATGAGCAGTTCTTC
TRBV30	.	TRBJ1-2	.	CAWSEGTYYGYTF	TGTGCCTGGAGTGAGGGGACTTACTATGGCTACACCTTC
TRBV9	.	TRBJ2-7	TRBD2	CASSGGGSDYEQYF	TGTGCCAGCAGCGGGGGGGGTTCCGATTACGAGCAGTACTTC
TRBV7-2	.	TRBJ2-3	.	CASSLSSSSGTQYF	TGTGCCAGCAGCTTAAGTTCGTCATCGGGTACGCAGTATTTT
TRBV6-5	few	TRBJ1-1	.	CASSYEGYTEAFF	TGTGCCAGCAGTTACGAGGGATACACTGAAGCTTTCTTT
TRBV7-6	.	TRBJ1-6	.	CASSTGQFYNSPLHF	TGTGCCAGCAGCACCGGACAGTTTTATAATTCACCCCTCCACTTT
TRBV5-1	.	TRBJ1-2	.	CASRAGSNGYTF	TGCGCCAGCAGGGCAGGCTCCAATGGCTACACCTTC
TRBV7-9	.	TRBJ1-3	.	CASSLANPTGFGNTIYF	TGTGCCAGCAGCTTAGCTAACCCCACAGGGTTTGGAAACACCATATATTTT
TRBV5-1	.	TRBJ2-5	.	CASSFGADQETQYF	TGCGCCAGCAGCTTCGGCGCGGACCAAGAGACCCAGTACTTC
TRBV9	.	TRBJ2-6	.	CASSVAGAGANVLTF	TGTGCCAGCAGCGTAGCAGGGGCTGGGGCCAACGTCCTGACTTTC
TRBV6-1	.	TRBJ1-2	TRBD1	CASSSDRGHYGYTF	TGTGCCAGCAGTTCGGACAGGGGGCACTATGGCTACACCTTC